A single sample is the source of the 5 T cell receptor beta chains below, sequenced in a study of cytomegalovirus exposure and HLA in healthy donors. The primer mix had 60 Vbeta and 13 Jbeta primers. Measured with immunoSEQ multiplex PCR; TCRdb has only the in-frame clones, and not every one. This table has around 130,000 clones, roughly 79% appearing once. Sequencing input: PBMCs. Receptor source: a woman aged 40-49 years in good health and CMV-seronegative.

CDR3 sequence: CASSPGTLNTIYF. CDR3 in DNA: TGTGCCAGCAGCCCTGGGACTTTAAACACCATATATTTT. The chain combines TRBV7-2 with TRBJ1-3, with D possibly TRBD1 on 5 matching bases. V was clipped by 5 bases and J by 6 bases, with 11 bases between them. There are 13 residues in the CDR3. CDR1 is SGHTA, CDR2 FQGNSA, per germline.

In nucleotides, the CDR3 is TGTGCCAGCAGTTCGACAGGGGGCGAATCTGGGGCCAACGTCCTGACTTTC. It translates to CASSSTGGESGANVLTF. The V and J genes are TRBV27 and TRBJ2-6; TRBD1 matches 10 bases. Germline V gene data show CDR1 as MNHEY and CDR2 as SMNVEV (reference sequence). The CDR3 consists of 17 residues. V gave up 4 bases and J gave up 1 base; unmatched junction bases: 4.

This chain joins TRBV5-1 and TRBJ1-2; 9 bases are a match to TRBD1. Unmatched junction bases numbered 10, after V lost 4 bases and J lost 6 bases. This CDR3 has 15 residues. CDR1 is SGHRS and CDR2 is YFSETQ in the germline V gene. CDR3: CASSGTGQGLDGYTF. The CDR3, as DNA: TGCGCCAGCAGCGGAACCGGACAGGGGTTGGATGGCTACACCTTC.

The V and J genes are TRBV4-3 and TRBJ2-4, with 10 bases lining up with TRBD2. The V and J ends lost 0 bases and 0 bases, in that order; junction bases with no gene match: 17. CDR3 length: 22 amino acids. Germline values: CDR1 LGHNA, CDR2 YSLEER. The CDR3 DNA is TGCGCCAGCAGCCAAGAGGGAACCGAACTAGCGGGAAGGATTCTAGCCAAAAACATTCAGTACTTC. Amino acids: CASSQEGTELAGRILAKNIQYF.

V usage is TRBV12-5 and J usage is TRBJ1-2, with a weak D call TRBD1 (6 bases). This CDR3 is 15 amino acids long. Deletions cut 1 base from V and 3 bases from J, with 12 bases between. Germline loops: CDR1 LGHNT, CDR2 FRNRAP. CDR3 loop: CASGLAGGQDYGYTF. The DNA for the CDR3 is TGTGCTAGTGGTTTGGCGGGGGGGCAGGACTATGGCTACACCTTC.